The sequence of this TCR beta chain was determined in a study of blood T cells in healthy people across ages. Trimming removed 2 bases at V and 6 bases at J, with 18 bases between. The CDR3 sequence is 16 residues long. Germline loops: CDR1 KGHSH, CDR2 LQKENI. The study, taken as a whole, reports: Observed TCR beta diversity showed a strong correlation with the percentage of naive T cells as measured by flow cytometry.

The second PCR ran about 6 to 12 cycles with a sample-barcoded 5' primer and J-beta primers. From the 5' RACE reads, TCRdb called clonotypes with MiXCR, one entry per CDR3 protein. The data hold hundreds of thousands of distinct CDR3 sequences, with 30% to 45% observed a single time. Regarding this clonotype: What it recognizes is unknown.

This TCR was recovered from a young man in good health. J is TRBJ2-3 and V is TRBV18, with D perhaps TRBD1 (6 bases). Sample: blood. The CDR3 DNA reads TGTGCCAGCTCACCAGTATCAGGGGCTGGGAAGGATACGCAGTATTTT. Its protein product is CASSPVSGAGKDTQYF.